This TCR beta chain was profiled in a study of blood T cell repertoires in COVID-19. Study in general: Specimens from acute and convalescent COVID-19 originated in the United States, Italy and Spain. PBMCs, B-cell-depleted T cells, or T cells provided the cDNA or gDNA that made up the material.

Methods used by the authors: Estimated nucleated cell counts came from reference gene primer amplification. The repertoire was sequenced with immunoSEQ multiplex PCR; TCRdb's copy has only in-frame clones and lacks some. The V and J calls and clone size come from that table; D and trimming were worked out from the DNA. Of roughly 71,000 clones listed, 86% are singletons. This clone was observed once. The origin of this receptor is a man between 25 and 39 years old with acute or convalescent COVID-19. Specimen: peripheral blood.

The CDR3 nucleotides read TGTGCCAGCAGTGAAGGGCTAGCGGGAGGCAACTACGAGCAGTACTTC. The encoded protein is CASSEGLAGGNYEQYF. V and J are TRBV2 and TRBJ2-7; 11 bases fit TRBD2. CDR3 size: 16 residues. With 1 base clipped from V and 3 bases from J, the junction kept 5 bases outside the gene matches. Germline loops: CDR1 SNHLY, CDR2 FYNNEI.